These T cell receptor beta chains were read from a single sample in a study of patients and donors after allogeneic stem cell transplantation. TCRdb processed the RT-PCR reads anew with MiXCR; each CDR3 protein has one entry. The table shows roughly 8,400 distinct CDR3 sequences, with around 3.9% occurring only once. The sequencing sample was made of blood, either unsorted or a sorted T cell fraction (not recorded which). Every receptor here comes from a human donor who was either an allogeneic HSCT recipient or a stem cell or donor lymphocyte infusion donor (not recorded which). It is not recorded whose cells these are; they may come from a transplant donor. Each CDR3 is given with its conserved first and last residue. The D gene is left open where the match is weak. Expanded clones get a size class; other rows say once, few or many, or leave the size out.

clone_size | d_call | cdr3_length | j_call | v_call | cdr3_nt | cdr3_aa
many | . | 13 | TRBJ2-7 | TRBV28 | TGTGCCAGCAGCCTCCAACAGGGATACGAGCAGTACTTC | CASSLQQGYEQYF
. | TRBD1 | 15 | TRBJ1-5 | TRBV4-2 | TGTGCCAGCAGCCGGGACAGGGGGCAGAGACAGCCCCAGCATTTT | CASSRDRGQRQPQHF
many | TRBD2 | 16 | TRBJ2-7 | TRBV27 | TGTGCCAGCAGATCTGTCGCTAGCGGGAGTATCTACGAGCAGTACTTC | CASRSVASGSIYEQYF
many | . | 15 | TRBJ2-1 | TRBV7-9 | TGTGCCAGCAGCTTAGGGGGGCGCGCCTACAATGAGCAGTTCTTC | CASSLGGRAYNEQFF
many | . | 13 | TRBJ2-7 | TRBV5-4 | TGTGCCAGCAGCTTGATGGTAGCAGGGGAGCAGTACTTC | CASSLMVAGEQYF
medium-sized | . | 14 | TRBJ1-5 | TRBV12-3/TRBV12-4 | TGTGCCAGCAGCCCTACAGAATCCAATCAGCCCCAGCATTTT | CASSPTESNQPQHF
medium-sized | . | 13 | TRBJ2-7 | TRBV6-5 | TGTGCCAGCAGTTACCTCTCGAGGGCCGAGCAGTACTTC | CASSYLSRAEQYF
. | . | 14 | TRBJ2-5 | TRBV7-6 | TGTGCCAGCACCCCGTTGGATAGGTTTGGGACCCAGTACTTC | CASTPLDRFGTQYF
many | . | 16 | TRBJ2-3 | TRBV7-6 | TGTGCCAGCAGCTTAGCTAGACAGCCTAGCACAGATACGCAGTATTTT | CASSLARQPSTDTQYF
many | . | 13 | TRBJ2-7 | TRBV7-9 | TGTGCCAGCAGCCCTACCGGGGCGTGGAAGCAGTACTTC | CASSPTGAWKQYF